Each of the 23 T cell receptor beta chains below was sequenced from the same sample in a study of T-cell memory formation after mild COVID-19 (dated by TCRdb to about 2021). Libraries were prepared through 5' RACE. For sequencing, an Illumina NovaSeq 6000 was employed. Using fastp at Q25 and MiXCR, TCRdb reprocessed the public reads and kept productive beta chains. Identical CDR3 protein sequences are pooled into one entry, listed with their most common genes and DNA. The sample table records around 440,000 distinct CDR3 sequences; about 18% of these occur just once. Roughly an eighth of the sample belongs to the ten largest clones. The sequencing sample was made of PBMCs or a T cell subset sorted from them (not recorded which). All receptors derive from an adult woman who had mild COVID-19 (a few samples of this study predate the infection). The sample titles of this study are shuffled in the database, so cell type and time point are left out; the donor was told from shared clones.

This clonotype came up a few times. This chain joins TRBV20-1 and TRBJ1-2, with 8 bases aligning to TRBD1. The J segment lost 5 bases and the V segment lost 5 bases, leaving 4 bases of the junction unmatched. Germline CDR1 reads DFQATT; CDR2 reads SNEGSKA (reference sequence). The CDR3 is 12 residues long. The CDR3 reads CSAYRGEYGYTF. The CDR3, as DNA: TGCAGTGCTTACAGGGGGGAGTATGGCTACACCTTC.

The V gene is TRBV5-5, the J gene TRBJ2-1, with TRBD1 matching 9 bases. The CDR3 contains 16 residues. Germline CDR1 reads SGHKS; CDR2 reads YYEKEE (reference sequence). Germline trimming cut 5 bases from V and 7 bases from J; bases unmatched to any gene: 13. The chain's CDR3 is CASRRDPGQGVNEQFF. The CDR3 DNA is TGTGCCAGCAGGCGTGATCCGGGACAGGGTGTAAATGAGCAGTTCTTC.

The chain employs TRBV27 and TRBJ1-3, with D hard to call. V was trimmed by 2 bases and J by 4 bases, leaving 6 bases between them. Per germline, CDR1 MNHEY and CDR2 SMNVEV (reference sequence). This CDR3 spans 13 amino acids. The CDR3 bases are TGTGCCAGCAGTTTAGGAGCAGGAAACACCATATATTTT. Residues: CASSLGAGNTIYF.

This clonotype was found a few times. This chain links TRBV9 with TRBJ2-2; no definite D call. Trimming removed 4 bases at V and 0 bases at J, with 16 bases between. Looked up from germline, CDR1 is SGDLS and CDR2 is YYNGEE. The CDR3 contains 17 residues. The CDR3 is CASSTPRTETNTGELFF. CDR3 DNA sequence: TGTGCCAGCAGCACGCCTCGGACGGAGACGAACACCGGGGAGCTGTTTTTT.

V is TRBV6-5 and J is TRBJ1-4; D might be TRBD1 (5 bases). This CDR3 spans 14 amino acids. Germline V gives CDR1 MNHEY, CDR2 SVGAGI. Trimming left V 6 bases short and J 5 bases short, with 13 bases between. The chain's CDR3 is CASSSGAGNEKLFF. CDR3 coding DNA: TGTGCCAGCAGCTCCGGGGCGGGGAATGAAAAACTGTTTTTT.

The genes are TRBV5-1 and TRBJ1-5; 7 bases match TRBD1. The germline CDR1 and CDR2 sequences are SGHRS and YFSETQ. The ends lost 0 bases at V and 5 bases at J; junction bases unmatched: 8. The CDR3 sequence is 16 residues long. This CDR3 reads CASSLVPGGEDQPQHF. The CDR3, as DNA: TGCGCCAGCAGCTTGGTTCCAGGGGGAGAGGATCAGCCCCAGCATTTT. The full variable domain, in which reference TRBV5-1 and TRBJ1-5 provide the parts outside the CDR3, is KAGVTQTPRYLIKTRGQQVTLSCSPISGHRSVSWYQQTPGQGLQFLFEYFSETQRNKGNFPGRFSGRQFSNSRSEMNVSTLELGDSALYLCASSLVPGGEDQPQHFGDGTRLSIL.

This clonotype was counted many times. This CDR3 reads CASSFLDSPYEQYF. In DNA form, the CDR3 reads TGTGCCAGCAGTTTCTTGGACAGTCCCTACGAGCAGTACTTC. The rearrangement links TRBV12-3 or TRBV12-4 to TRBJ2-7, with D perhaps TRBD1 (6 bases). This CDR3 comprises 14 residues. V was clipped by 3 bases and J by 2 bases, with 11 bases between them.

This clonotype was recorded only once. In nucleotides, the CDR3 is TGTGCCAGCAGTTTAGGGGACAGGGGGCTCTATGGCTACACCTTC. The encoded protein is CASSLGDRGLYGYTF. The rearrangement joins TRBV12-3 or TRBV12-4 to TRBJ1-2; TRBD1 agrees at 12 bases. V gave up 1 base and J gave up 4 bases; unmatched junction bases: 1. This CDR3 is 15 amino acids long.

The sample holds a few counts of this clonotype. A much larger clone is a single base away; this may be a read error. V usage is TRBV12-3 or TRBV12-4 and J usage is TRBJ1-1; D unclear. This CDR3 region has 14 residues. V lost 6 bases and J lost 0, with 11 bases in between. The DNA for the CDR3 is TGTGCCAGCAGGCCCAGCCCCATGAACACTGAAGCTTTCTTT. Its protein product is CASRPSPMNTEAFF.

This clonotype has a handful of counts. The CDR3 reads CASSLGDLAGNEQYF. The CDR3 DNA reads as TGTGCCAGCAGCTTAGGCGACCTAGCAGGTAACGAGCAGTACTTC. V gene TRBV7-9 combines with J gene TRBJ2-7; D is possibly TRBD2 (5 bases). Per germline, CDR1 SEHNR and CDR2 FQNEAQ (reference sequence). The CDR3 spans 15 residues. V gave up 1 base and J gave up 5 bases, with 15 bases separating them.

The chain couples TRBV20-1 to TRBJ1-5; D is perhaps TRBD1 (6 bases). The CDR3 loop spans 14 amino acids. The V end lost 0 bases, the J end lost 7 bases, and 13 bases lay between the germline ends. The germline V gene encodes CDR1 DFQATT and CDR2 SNEGSKA (reference sequence). In DNA form, the CDR3 reads TGCAGTGCTAGAGATGGGAAGGGGGGGCAGCCCCAGCATTTT. It specifies CSARDGKGGQPQHF.

This sequence joins TRBV5-4 and TRBJ2-2; 14 positions match TRBD2. The CDR3 extends over 20 amino acids. Germline V gene lookup returns CDR1 SGHNT and CDR2 YYREEE (reference sequence). V lost 4 bases to trimming and J lost 6 bases; unmatched junction nucleotides: 17. The CDR3 DNA reads as TGTGCCAGCAGCCGCGACGGTCTGGGACTAGCGGGAGTAACCCCCGGGGAGCTGTTTTTT. Translation gives CASSRDGLGLAGVTPGELFF.

In DNA form, the CDR3 reads TGTGCCAGCAGCTTAGCGAACAGGGGGACTGAAGCTTTCTTT. It translates to CASSLANRGTEAFF. The rearrangement joins TRBV7-2 to TRBJ1-1; the match to TRBD1 covers 8 bases. V was clipped by 0 bases and J by 5 bases; unmatched bases: 2. In germline, CDR1 is SGHTA, CDR2 FQGNSA. The CDR3 covers 14 residues.

CDR3 nucleotide sequence: TGTGCCAGCAGCACCGGGACAAACGGCTACACCTTC. Encoded protein: CASSTGTNGYTF. The chain links TRBV7-9 to TRBJ1-2, with a weak D call TRBD1 (6 bases). The CDR3 is 12 residues long. CDR1 and CDR2 from the germline V gene are SEHNR and FQNEAQ (reference sequence). Trimming shortened V by 5 bases and J by 8 bases, and 12 bases separated the two germline ends.

This clonotype came up a few times. The chain is built from TRBV4-2 and TRBJ2-1; 8 nucleotides align to TRBD2. The CDR3 contains 20 residues. Germline loops: CDR1 LGHNA, CDR2 YNFKEQ. With V trimmed by 0 bases and J by 0 bases, 13 bases remained unmatched. DNA of the CDR3: TGTGCCAGCAGCCAAGATCGGGTCGTCGGGGGGGGAGGCTCCTACAATGAGCAGTTCTTC. Residues: CASSQDRVVGGGGSYNEQFF.

This clonotype was detected a few times. The chain combines TRBV2 with TRBJ2-7; D perhaps matches TRBD2 (5 bases). Looked up from germline, CDR1 is SNHLY and CDR2 is FYNNEI. There are 12 residues in the CDR3. Trimming took off 8 bases at V and 2 bases at J, with 10 bases between the two ends. The CDR3 reads CASAREAYEQYF. The CDR3 DNA sequence: TGTGCCAGCGCTCGGGAAGCCTACGAGCAGTACTTC.

This clonotype was observed many times. The CDR3: CASSLAASVLYYEQFF. CDR3 DNA: TGTGCCAGCAGCCTCGCCGCTAGCGTCCTTTATTATGAGCAGTTCTTC. V usage is TRBV3-1 and J usage is TRBJ2-1, with a weak D call TRBD2 (6 bases). Germline V CDR1 and CDR2: LGHDT, YNNKEL (reference sequence). V was trimmed by 4 bases and J by 8 bases, leaving 21 bases between them. The CDR3 contains 16 residues.

This clonotype turned up a few times. The chain has TRBV3-1 and TRBJ2-3, with D unclear. The length of the CDR3 is 14 residues. Trimming cost V 8 bases and J 2 bases, with 14 bases left between them. Germline-derived CDR1 and CDR2 are LGHDT and YNNKEL (reference sequence). The CDR3 loop reads CASLGRSSTDTQYF. Here the CDR3 DNA reads TGTGCCAGCCTCGGACGGTCTTCCACAGATACGCAGTATTTT.

This clonotype turned up a few times. The V call is TRBV7-6, the J call TRBJ2-5; 9 positions match TRBD1. CDR1 and CDR2 from the germline V gene are SGHVS and FNYEAQ. J lost 5 bases, V lost 5 bases, and 9 bases had no gene match. This CDR3 comprises 15 residues. CDR3 in DNA: TGTGCCAGCAGCCCGAAGACAGGGGGGCGTGAGACCCAGTACTTC. It is translated as CASSPKTGGRETQYF.

This chain links TRBV18 with TRBJ1-1; TRBD1 might be the D (5 bases). The V gene lost 0 bases and the J gene lost 5 bases, with 16 bases spanning the gap. Germline CDR1 is KGHSH and CDR2 is LQKENI. This CDR3 has 16 residues. CDR3 nucleotides: TGTGCCAGCTCACCACCGATGCAGGGAAGAAGGACTGAAGCTTTCTTT. Amino acids: CASSPPMQGRRTEAFF. The whole variable domain, filled in from reference TRBV18 and TRBJ1-1, reads NAGVMQNPRHLVRRRGQEARLRCSPMKGHSHVYWYRQLPEEGLKFMVYLQKENIIDESGMPKERFSAEFPKEGPSILRIQQVVRGDSAAYFCASSPPMQGRRTEAFFGQGTRLTVV.

CDR3 loop: CASRRTGGGSPLHF. CDR3 sequence (DNA): TGTGCCAGCAGACGGACGGGAGGAGGATCACCCCTCCACTTT. This chain joins TRBV27 and TRBJ1-6; no definite D call. Germline CDR1 is MNHEY and CDR2 is SMNVEV (reference sequence). Trimming shortened V by 6 bases and J by 10 bases, and 16 bases separated the two germline ends. The length of the CDR3 is 14 residues.

The rearrangement links TRBV3-1 to TRBJ2-7, with 8 bases aligning to TRBD1. Trimming took 4 bases from V and 3 from J; bases not matched to a gene: 8. The CDR3 loop spans 15 amino acids. Germline values: CDR1 LGHDT, CDR2 YNNKEL (reference sequence). CDR3 nucleotide sequence: TGTGCCAGCAGCCCCCCTCGGGACAGGATCTACGAGCAGTACTTC. It is translated as CASSPPRDRIYEQYF.

The rearrangement uses TRBV6-4 and TRBJ1-2; 7 nucleotides agree with TRBD1. This CDR3 comprises 14 residues. V lost 6 bases to trimming and J lost 2 bases; unmatched junction nucleotides: 6. Germline assignment: CDR1 MRHNA and CDR2 SNTAGT. Here the CDR3 DNA reads TGTGCCAGCAGCCCGGGACAGACAAACTATGGCTACACCTTC. Residues: CASSPGQTNYGYTF.